This T cell receptor (beta chain) was sequenced in a study of T cells in Graves' hyperthyroidism and ophthalmopathy. This clonotype was seen many times. RNA transcripts gave rise to amplified TCR beta CDR3 regions. Carried out on the TCR CDR3, a first-round RT-PCR used the HTBI primer set. MiXCR, applied by TCRdb to the multiplex PCR reads, yields one record per CDR3 protein. The table includes about 600,000 distinct CDR3 sequences, about 14% detected once. This CDR3 contains 14 residues. The germline gives CDR1 MNHEY, CDR2 SMNVEV (reference sequence). V lost 3 bases to trimming and J lost 5 bases; unmatched junction nucleotides: 5.

The J gene is TRBJ2-5, the V gene TRBV27, with TRBD1 matching over 8 bases. This receptor was obtained from a woman aged 45-65 years with Graves' ophthalmopathy. Sequenced input: blood. The CDR3 sequence: CASSLTGDPETQYF. CDR3 nucleotides: TGTGCCAGCAGTTTGACAGGGGATCCGGAGACCCAGTACTTC.